The sample holds many counts of the clone carrying this T cell receptor (beta chain). Its antigen is not known. Researchers made TCR beta libraries by using iRepertoire HTBI primers and running Arm-PCR on CDR3 regions. A single record per CDR3 protein comes from TCRdb applying MiXCR to the multiplex PCR reads. This table holds 530,000 or so distinct CDR3 sequences, less than 15% found once. The data stem from a study of regulatory T cells in long-lasting Graves disease. The study's findings and limits: Those with persistent Graves' had less TCR diversity than newly diagnosed patients.

Trimming left V 0 bases short and J 7 bases short, with 10 bases between. The CDR3 covers 14 residues. The germline V gene encodes CDR1 SGHVS and CDR2 FQNEAQ. Documented time point: newly diagnosed GD, antithyroid drugs for less than 3 months. PBMCs provided the RNA from which the TCR library was made. This sample also appeared in a second study, on T cells in Graves' hyperthyroidism and ophthalmopathy. From that report: HTBI primers were employed in a first-round RT-PCR of the TCR CDR3. Blood also contained most expanded thyroid clonotypes above 0.001.

The material sequenced was peripheral blood mononuclear cells (PBMCs), taken at new diagnosis, from a patient treated with antithyroid drugs. This chain uses TRBV7-8 with TRBJ1-3, with unresolved D. This TCR was recovered from a young man with Graves disease. The CDR3 region is CASSLALSGNTIYF. The CDR3 DNA sequence: TGTGCCAGCAGCTTAGCCCTGAGTGGGAACACCATATATTTT. Supplemented by reference TRBV7-8 and TRBJ1-3, the full variable domain reads GAGVSQSPRYKVAKRGQDVALRCDPISGHVSLFWYQQALGQGPEFLTYFQNEAQLDKSGLPSDRFFAERPEGSVSTLKIQRTQQEDSAVYLCASSLALSGNTIYFGEGSWLTVV.